The source of this T cell receptor beta chain is a study of identical twins. CDR1 is SGHRS and CDR2 is YFSETQ in the germline V gene. With 4 bases removed from V and 3 bases from J, the gap between germline ends came to 11 bases. This CDR3 region has 13 residues. This clonotype has ten or more counts. TCRdb ran MiXCR on the 5' RACE reads and lists one entry per CDR3 protein. The sample has about 220,000 distinct CDR3 sequences; less than 10% are singletons. The gene calls are TRBV5-1 and TRBJ2-7, with no clear D. The receptor comes from a young woman in good health. The sequenced sample consisted of memory (CD45RO+) T cells sorted from blood. The DNA for the CDR3 is TGCGCCAGCAGCACTTCGGACGGCTACGAGCAGTACTTC. As protein: CASSTSDGYEQYF.